The rows below give T cell receptor beta chains drawn from one sample of a study of identical twins. TCRdb reanalysed the 5' RACE reads using MiXCR and keeps one entry per CDR3 protein. The table has about 480,000 distinct CDR3 sequences, approximately 15% seen once. The data were also submitted as part of a second study, on yellow fever vaccine responses in identical twins.

Sequencing used CD4+ T cells sorted from blood. The source is a young woman in good health. The CDR3 runs from the conserved cysteine through the conserved F or W. The D gene is left open where the match is weak. For some rows the clone size is stated as once, few or many, or as a class when expanded; others skip it.

>.|.|TRBJ2-2|TRBV3-1
CASSDIVGGELFF
TGTGCCAGCAGCGACATAGTGGGCGGGGAGCTGTTTTTT
>.|many|TRBJ2-1|TRBV5-1
CASSSGSIRNEQFF
TGCGCCAGCAGCTCAGGATCTATTCGGAATGAGCAGTTCTTC
>.|few|TRBJ1-4|TRBV7-9
CASSRMGEKLFF
TGTGCCAGCAGCCGTATGGGTGAAAAACTGTTTTTT
>TRBD1|few|TRBJ2-7|TRBV28
CASSTGPYEQYF
TGTGCCAGCTCGACAGGGCCCTACGAGCAGTACTTC
>.|few|TRBJ2-3|TRBV7-8
CASSLNTRAPSTDTQYF
TGTGCCAGCAGCTTAAATACCCGGGCCCCTAGCACAGATACGCAGTATTTT
>.|few|TRBJ2-7|TRBV5-1
CASSPSSLPAYEQYF
TGCGCCAGCAGCCCCTCCTCCCTACCAGCCTACGAGCAGTACTTC
>.|.|TRBJ2-2|TRBV6-1
CASKNRQLTGELFF
TGTGCCAGCAAGAACCGACAGCTCACCGGGGAGCTGTTTTTT
>.|few|TRBJ1-1|TRBV7-2
CASSSHKGSGRQKAFF
TGTGCCAGCAGCTCCCATAAAGGTTCGGGCAGACAAAAAGCTTTCTTT
>.|.|TRBJ2-3|TRBV2
CARGEADTQYF
TGTGCCAGGGGTGAAGCAGATACGCAGTATTTT
>TRBD1|.|TRBJ2-1|TRBV24-1
CATSDPGQDGNEQFF
TGTGCCACCAGTGATCCCGGACAGGATGGCAATGAGCAGTTCTTC
>.|.|TRBJ2-3|TRBV10-3
CAISDKTDTQYF
TGTGCCATCAGTGACAAGACAGATACGCAGTATTTT
>.|.|TRBJ2-3|TRBV3-1
CASSQDGSSDTQYF
TGTGCCAGCAGCCAAGACGGCAGCTCAGATACGCAGTATTTT
>TRBD1|.|TRBJ2-7|TRBV6-2/TRBV6-3
CASSDGTGDLYEQYF
TGTGCCAGCAGTGACGGGACAGGGGACTTATACGAGCAGTACTTC
>.|.|TRBJ2-2|TRBV28
CASTSSDGELFF
TGTGCCAGCACCTCGTCAGACGGGGAGCTGTTTTTT
>.|.|TRBJ1-2|TRBV20-1
CSAMNEGTGYTF
TGCAGTGCTATGAATGAGGGAACTGGCTACACCTTC
>TRBD2|.|TRBJ2-5|TRBV6-5
CASSYSAGLAVETQYF
TGTGCCAGCAGTTACTCCGCGGGACTAGCGGTGGAGACCCAGTACTTC
>TRBD2|.|TRBJ2-7|TRBV5-6
CASSRGNGVGTRSYEQYF
TGTGCCAGCAGCAGGGGTAACGGGGTAGGGACTAGGAGCTACGAGCAGTACTTC
>TRBD1|many|TRBJ1-2|TRBV5-1
CASSRNRGRHGYTF
TGCGCCAGCAGCCGGAACAGGGGGCGACATGGCTACACCTTC
>.|.|TRBJ1-2|TRBV20-1
CSAREITNYGYTF
TGCAGTGCTAGAGAGATCACCAACTATGGCTACACCTTC